What follows are 24 T cell receptor beta chains derived from one specimen sequenced in a study of PD-1 blockade in mismatch repair-deficient tumors. Repertoires were generated with immunoSEQ multiplex PCR, while TCRdb's copy carries only in-frame clones and drops some. Seen here are fewer than 25,000 clones, roughly 87% observed once, and the top ten hold roughly 1.4%. The source was PBMCs, collected 52 weeks after starting pembrolizumab. The source is an adult with mismatch repair-deficient cancer.

The chain is built from TRBV18 and TRBJ2-7; 9 positions match TRBD1. This CDR3 is 14 amino acids long. Germline CDR1 is KGHSH and CDR2 is LQKENI. V lost 5 bases to trimming and J lost 3 bases; unmatched junction nucleotides: 5. In nucleotides, the CDR3 is TGTGCCAGCTCATGGGGGGACAGGGACTACGAGCAGTACTTC. Amino acid sequence: CASSWGDRDYEQYF.

V is TRBV28 and J is TRBJ2-7, with TRBD2 matching over 9 bases. The CDR3 has 16 residues. Germline V gene lookup returns CDR1 MDHEN and CDR2 SYDVKM. V lost 3 bases and J lost 2; bases outside the gene matches: 8. This CDR3 reads CASSFQLTSGTYEQYF. The CDR3 coding sequence is TGTGCCAGCAGTTTTCAACTGACTAGCGGAACCTACGAGCAGTACTTC.

The rearrangement links TRBV2 to TRBJ1-3; D is perhaps TRBD1 (5 bases). The CDR3 runs 17 residues. CDR1 SNHLY and CDR2 FYNNEI come from the germline V gene. V was cut by 7 bases and J by 0 bases, with 19 bases left in between. The CDR3 protein is CASTTNRSPYSGNTIYF. For the CDR3, the DNA is TGTGCCAGCACCACCAACAGGTCTCCGTACTCTGGAAACACCATATATTTT.

This clone was observed a few times. The chain couples TRBV11-2 to TRBJ2-7; 10 nucleotides line up with TRBD2. CDR1 and CDR2 (germline): SGHAT, FQNNGV. Trimming cost V 4 bases and J 1 base; bases outside gene matches: 4. This CDR3 has 15 residues. CDR3 nucleotides: TGTGCCAGCAGCTCCCGACTAGCGGGTTCCTACGAGCAGTACTTC. It translates to CASSSRLAGSYEQYF.

The table lists this clone with a count of one. The chain couples TRBV2 to TRBJ1-2, with 9 bases fitting TRBD1. Trimming took 4 bases from V and 0 from J; bases not matched to a gene: 15. Germline V gene sequence: CDR1 SNHLY, CDR2 FYNNEI. The CDR3 totals 19 residues. CDR3 sequence: CASSVTPSGQGLSNYGYTF. CDR3 in DNA: TGTGCCAGCAGTGTGACCCCCTCGGGACAGGGTCTATCTAACTATGGCTACACCTTC. Drawing the rest from reference TRBV2 and TRBJ1-2, the complete variable domain is EPEVTQTPSHQVTQMGQEVILRCVPISNHLYFYWYRQILGQKVEFLVSFYNNEISEKSEIFDDQFSVERPDGSNFTLKIRSTKLEDSAMYFCASSVTPSGQGLSNYGYTFGSGTRLTVV.

The rearrangement links TRBV15 to TRBJ1-1, with TRBD1 as a possible D gene (5 bases). Germline-derived CDR1 and CDR2 are LNHNV and YYDKDF (reference sequence). The CDR3 is 15 amino acids. Trimming stripped 0 bases from V and 1 base from J, with 9 bases between. The CDR3 is CATSRDGQGNTEAFF. CDR3 coding DNA: TGTGCCACCAGCAGAGATGGCCAGGGGAACACTGAAGCTTTCTTT.

CDR3 in amino acids: CASSPAVYNEQFF. The CDR3 DNA follows: TGTGCCAGCAGTCCCGCGGTTTACAATGAGCAGTTCTTC. V and J are TRBV27 and TRBJ2-1; D not certain. The V end was cut by 5 bases, the J end by 4 bases, with 9 bases between. The germline V gene encodes CDR1 MNHEY and CDR2 SMNVEV (reference sequence). This CDR3 region has 13 residues.

V is TRBV6-5 and J is TRBJ2-4; no definite D call. V was shortened by 4 bases and J by 2 bases, with 9 bases between the two germline ends. CDR3 size: 14 residues. Germline V gives CDR1 MNHEY, CDR2 SVGAGI. This CDR3 is CASSSRRTKNIQYF. The DNA for the CDR3 is TGTGCCAGCAGTTCAAGGAGAACCAAAAACATTCAGTACTTC.

V and J are TRBV4-1 and TRBJ1-4; D gene ambiguous. The CDR3 covers 16 residues. Trimming shortened V by 4 bases and J by 6 bases, and 18 bases separated the two germline ends. CDR1 and CDR2 from the germline V gene are MGHRA and YSYEKL. DNA of the CDR3: TGCGCCAGCAGCCCCGATGGGTTTTCAGAGGATGAAAAACTGTTTTTT. This encodes CASSPDGFSEDEKLFF.

This clone has more than one count but fewer than ten. CDR3 loop: CASSLEARRATVNEQYF. The CDR3 bases are TGTGCCAGTAGCCTAGAAGCGAGGAGGGCCACAGTAAACGAGCAGTACTTC. The V and J genes are TRBV19 and TRBJ2-7, with D possibly matching TRBD2 (6 bases). This CDR3 is 17 amino acids long. CDR1 is LNHDA and CDR2 is SQIVND in the germline V gene (reference sequence). Trimming stripped 6 bases from V and 5 bases from J, with 26 bases between.

The chain combines TRBV7-9 with TRBJ2-7; D perhaps matches TRBD2 (6 bases). This CDR3 spans 12 amino acids. V shed 7 bases and J shed 4 bases, with 11 bases lying between them. Germline V gene data show CDR1 as SEHNR and CDR2 as FQNEAQ (reference sequence). CDR3 amino acids: CASNLAGYEQYF. The DNA of the CDR3 is TGTGCCAGCAACCTTGCGGGGTACGAGCAGTACTTC.

This clone was recorded a few times. The chain joins TRBV6-5 to TRBJ2-7, with TRBD1 matching 10 bases. The CDR3 covers 14 residues. Germline CDR1 reads MNHEY; CDR2 reads SVGAGI. Trimming at V came to 2 bases and at J to 5 bases, leaving 3 bases not matched to a gene. Written as DNA, the CDR3 is TGTGCCAGCAGTTACGGGACAGGGGCCGACGAGCAGTACTTC. Amino acids: CASSYGTGADEQYF.

The chain joins TRBV30 to TRBJ1-5, with 7 bases lining up with TRBD1. CDR1 is GTSNPN, CDR2 SVGIG, per germline (reference sequence). V lost 3 bases and J lost 4; bases outside the gene matches: 6. The CDR3 is 14 amino acids. The CDR3 reads CAWRQGTANQPQHF. Written as DNA, the CDR3 is TGTGCCTGGAGACAGGGGACGGCTAATCAGCCCCAGCATTTT.

The V gene is TRBV9, the J gene TRBJ1-1, with TRBD1 matching 7 bases. The trim removed 1 base at V and 4 bases at J, leaving 1 base unmatched. The germline CDR1 and CDR2 sequences are SGDLS and YYNGEE. The CDR3 totals 13 residues. The CDR3 protein is CASSVQGGTEAFF. CDR3 in DNA: TGTGCCAGCAGCGTACAGGGGGGCACTGAAGCTTTCTTT.

The chain joins TRBV27 to TRBJ1-1; 9 bases match TRBD1. Germline lookup yields CDR1 MNHEY and CDR2 SMNVEV (reference sequence). V gave up 6 bases and J gave up 8 bases; unmatched junction bases: 10. The CDR3 is 14 amino acids. DNA of the CDR3: TGTGCCAGCAGAAACAGGGGGCAGGTCCCCGAAGCTTTCTTT. Translation gives CASRNRGQVPEAFF.

The chain recombines TRBV29-1 with TRBJ2-2; D not certain. V was pared by 4 bases and J by 3 bases, with 6 bases between. This CDR3 has 12 residues. Germline CDR1 is SQVTM and CDR2 is ANQGSEA. In nucleotides, the CDR3 is TGCAGCGTTGCAGGTTACACCGGGGAGCTGTTTTTT. Residues: CSVAGYTGELFF.

The chain carries TRBV10-3 and TRBJ2-1, with 13 nucleotides matching TRBD2. V was pared by 5 bases and J by 5 bases, with 9 bases of the junction left unmatched. There are 17 residues in the CDR3. CDR1 and CDR2 from the germline V gene are ENHRY and SYGVKD. The DNA for the CDR3 is TGTGCCATCAGTACTAGCGGGAGGGCCGCGCTAGACAATGAGCAGTTCTTC. Protein sequence: CAISTSGRAALDNEQFF.

The chain has TRBV28 and TRBJ1-2; possibly TRBD1 for D (5 bases). The CDR3 has 15 amino acids. In germline, CDR1 is MDHEN, CDR2 SYDVKM. V dropped 6 bases and J dropped 4 bases, with 18 bases sitting between them. In nucleotides, the CDR3 is TGTGCCAGCAGCCCTACCCTGGGGCAGGGCTATGGCTACACCTTC. It encodes CASSPTLGQGYGYTF.

This clone was observed a single time. This sequence joins TRBV19 and TRBJ2-7; 7 bases agree with TRBD2. The length of the CDR3 is 15 residues. The V gene's germline CDR1 is LNHDA and CDR2 SQIVND (reference sequence). V was pared by 6 bases and J by 0 bases, with 8 bases of the junction left unmatched. CDR3 bases: TGTGCCAGTAGCCCCTTCGGGACTAACTCCTACGAGCAGTACTTC. Its translation: CASSPFGTNSYEQYF.

This chain uses TRBV5-1 with TRBJ2-7, with 10 bases matching TRBD1. This CDR3 has 15 amino acids. After removal of 2 bases from V and 4 bases from J, the junction contained 6 bases not matched to a gene. Germline V gene lookup returns CDR1 SGHRS and CDR2 YFSETQ. The CDR3 is CASSFATGGLYEQYF. CDR3 DNA sequence: TGCGCCAGCAGCTTCGCGACAGGGGGCTTATACGAGCAGTACTTC.

The chain combines TRBV28 with TRBJ1-5; 12 bases match TRBD1. The V segment lost 7 bases and the J segment 2 bases; nucleotides outside the gene matches: 15. The V gene's germline CDR1 is MDHEN and CDR2 SYDVKM. This CDR3 has 19 amino acids. The CDR3 region has the DNA TGTGCCAGCACCGAATTCCGGGACAGGGGGCTATATGGCAATCAGCCCCAGCATTTT. Translation: CASTEFRDRGLYGNQPQHF.

The DNA for the CDR3 is TGTGCCAGCAGCCCACCGGGGAGCAATGAGCAGTTCTTC. It yields the protein CASSPPGSNEQFF. The chain is built from TRBV7-3 and TRBJ2-1, with a weak D call TRBD2 (5 bases). The CDR3 sequence is 13 residues long. The germline gives CDR1 SGHTA, CDR2 FQGTGA. V was cut by 5 bases and J by 6 bases, with 11 bases left in between.

Comment on this clone: The DNA is left out, because the CDR3 cannot be placed on it with certainty; the CDR3 is given as TCRdb lists it. This chain connects TRBV12-5 to TRBJ2-2; the D call in the table, TRBD1, was not verified against the DNA. The CDR3 is 16 amino acids long, termini counted. Germline lookup yields CDR1 LGHNT and CDR2 FRNRAP. CDR3 sequence reads: CASGFLAGANTGELFF.

The chain joins TRBV14 to TRBJ1-2, with D maybe TRBD1 (5 bases). V was cut by 5 bases and J by 6 bases, with 16 bases left in between. In germline, CDR1 is SGHDN, CDR2 FVKESK. The CDR3 has 14 residues. CDR3: CASSRRGTVDGYTF. CDR3 nucleotide sequence: TGTGCCAGCAGCAGAAGGGGTACCGTGGATGGCTACACCTTC.